This TCR beta chain was recorded in a study of T cell responses to AZD1222 COVID-19 vaccine. Assay: immunoSEQ multiplex PCR; the TCRdb copy retains only in-frame clones and omits some. The sample carries about 73,000 clones, nearly 90% recorded once. Turning to this clone: This sample includes further DNA sequences coding for the same CDR3.

Germline CDR1 is SGHRS and CDR2 is YFSETQ. CDR3 length equals 14 residues. V lost 3 bases and J lost 1, with 10 bases in between. Source: peripheral blood, taken 28 days after the second AZD1222 dose. The chain uses TRBV5-1 and TRBJ1-1; no reliable D call. The clonotype originates from an adult who received the AZD1222 COVID-19 vaccine. CDR3 region: CASSSSTGNTEAFF. CDR3 DNA sequence: TGCGCCAGCAGCTCCTCTACTGGGAACACTGAAGCTTTCTTT.